The sequence of this T cell receptor beta chain was determined in a study of blood T cells in healthy people across ages (dated by TCRdb to between 2014 and 2017). For the wider study: In model experiments, roughly one uniquely barcoded TCR beta cDNA molecule per two T cells was captured by template switching. For two donors (one aged 18 to 30 and one aged 80 or older), the study analyzed two additional independent replicas of 1 million unique cDNA reads from the same blood draw. Using deep sequencing normalized with unique cDNA molecular identifiers, the study measured how TCR beta repertoire diversity changes with age. To avoid experimental bias, donors of different ages were distributed randomly across sequencing lanes. The donors were split into four age groups: young (average 16 years), middle-aged (roughly 39), aged (over 55) and long-lived (about 74). General study outcomes and caveats: Donor CMV infection status was unknown, potentially confounding age-related changes in expanded clonotypes. Compared with the aged group, the long-lived group had more naive CD4+ T cells, fewer expanded clones and increased TCR diversity, suggesting age selection. Total diversity estimates from one million sequenced T cells were considered lower bounds and underestimates. Since profiling was done on bulk unsorted PBMCs, naive and antigen-experienced compartments could not be conclusively compared. As age increased, observed TCR beta diversity per million T cells dropped in a roughly linear way, and a significant reduction was already evident by age 40. There was a strong correlation between observed TCR beta diversity and the percentage of naive T cells measured by flow cytometry.

Library preparation used 5' RACE. Sequencer: Illumina HiSeq 2500. A second PCR of roughly 6 to 11 cycles was performed with a sample-barcoded 5' primer and a J-beta primer mix. A template-switch 5' adaptor carrying 12 random nucleotides introduced a unique molecular identifier onto each TCR beta cDNA molecule. Each sample yielded at least 3 million CDR3-containing paired-end reads. First-strand cDNA was synthesized from all RNA with the Mint cDNA synthesis kit, primed by a TRBC-specific oligonucleotide. All cDNA was treated with uracil-DNA glycosylase and then went through a first 18-cycle PCR with the universal primers M1SS and BC2_uni_R. The authors processed their data as follows. For normalization, 1 million high-quality reads were randomly selected from each sample, with every read carrying a distinct molecular identifier. Reads sharing molecular identifiers were discarded rather than binned into consensus sequences. MiTCR, with a Q25 quality threshold and the strictest error-elimination algorithm, was used for CDR3 identification, clonotype clustering and error correction. A nonparametric unseen species model using Euler transformation provided a lower-bound estimate of total TCR beta diversity. The public reads were run again by TCRdb, first through fastp at Q25 and then through MiXCR, and only productive beta chains were kept. Records with the same CDR3 protein are collapsed into one entry carrying the most frequent genes and DNA. The V and J calls, along with clone size, are taken from TCRdb and not from the paper's own processing. Here the sample has 800,000 or so distinct CDR3 sequences; about 59% occur a single time. The top ten constitute around a quarter of the sample.

As regards this clonotype: The antigen it recognizes is unknown. Base qualities are missing; no much larger clone stands one base away.

The donors were about 40 Caucasian individuals from Russia, aged roughly 6 to 90 years, who were systemically healthy. Each donor gave around 9 milliliters of peripheral blood, collected into EDTA-treated Vacutainer tubes. Ficoll-Paque density-gradient centrifugation was used to isolate PBMCs, with at least 6 million per sample. Total RNA, at least 6 micrograms per sample, was extracted from PBMCs with Trizol reagent. For every donor, an aliquot of PBMCs went through flow cytometry to measure the percentages of naive CD45RAhigh/CD27high T cells. Sequenced sample: blood. The sequence came from a young man in good health.

The CDR3 reads as follows: CASSEQGDHEPQHF. At the DNA level, the sequence is TGTGCCAGCAGTGAACAGGGAGATCATGAGCCCCAGCATTTT. The receptor chain draws on TRBV6-1 and TRBJ1-5, with TRBD1 tentatively as D gene (5 bases match). The CDR3 holds 14 amino acids from the cysteine to the phenylalanine. Only CDR3 DNA is held: 42 bases, read in frame from base 1. V and J are truncated by 2 bases and 8 bases respectively, leaving an intervening sequence of 13 bases. CDR1 and CDR2, looked up from the germline V gene, are MNHNS and SASEGT.